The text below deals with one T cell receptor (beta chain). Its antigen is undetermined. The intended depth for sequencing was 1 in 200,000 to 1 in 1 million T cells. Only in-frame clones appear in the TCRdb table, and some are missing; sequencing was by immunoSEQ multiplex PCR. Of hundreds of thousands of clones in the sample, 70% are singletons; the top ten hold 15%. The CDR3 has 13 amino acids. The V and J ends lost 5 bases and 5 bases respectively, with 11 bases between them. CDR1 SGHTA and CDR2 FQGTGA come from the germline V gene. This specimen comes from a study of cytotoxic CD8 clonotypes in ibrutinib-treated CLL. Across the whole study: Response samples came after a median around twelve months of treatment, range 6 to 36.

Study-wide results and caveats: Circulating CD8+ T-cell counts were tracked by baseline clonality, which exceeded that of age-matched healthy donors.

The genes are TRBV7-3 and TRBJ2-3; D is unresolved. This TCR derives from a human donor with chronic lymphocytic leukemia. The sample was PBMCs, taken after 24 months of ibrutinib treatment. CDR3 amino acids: CASSPNGQDTQYF. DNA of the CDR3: TGTGCCAGCAGCCCCAACGGTCAAGATACGCAGTATTTT.